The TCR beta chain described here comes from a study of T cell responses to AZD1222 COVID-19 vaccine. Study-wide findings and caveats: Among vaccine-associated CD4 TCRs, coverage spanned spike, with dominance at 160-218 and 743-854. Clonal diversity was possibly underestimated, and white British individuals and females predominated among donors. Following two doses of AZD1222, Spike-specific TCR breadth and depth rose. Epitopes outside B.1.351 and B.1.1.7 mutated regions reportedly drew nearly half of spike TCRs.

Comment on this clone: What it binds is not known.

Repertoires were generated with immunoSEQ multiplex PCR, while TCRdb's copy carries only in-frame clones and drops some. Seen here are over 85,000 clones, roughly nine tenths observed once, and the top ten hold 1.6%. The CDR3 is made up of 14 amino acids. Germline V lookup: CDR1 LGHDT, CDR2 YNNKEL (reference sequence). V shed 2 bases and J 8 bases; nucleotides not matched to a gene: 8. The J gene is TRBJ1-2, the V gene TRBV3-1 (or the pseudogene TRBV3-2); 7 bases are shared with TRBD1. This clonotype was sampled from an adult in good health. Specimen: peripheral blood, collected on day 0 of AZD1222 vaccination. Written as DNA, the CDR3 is TGTGCCAGCAGCCAAAGAGGGACAGAAGGCGGCTACACCTTC. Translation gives CASSQRGTEGGYTF.